These 4 T cell receptor beta chains were sequenced from one sample in a study of cytomegalovirus exposure and HLA in healthy donors. The primer mix had 60 Vbeta and 13 Jbeta primers. Only in-frame clones appear in the TCRdb table, and some are missing; sequencing was by immunoSEQ multiplex PCR. Seen here are about 160,000 clones, roughly 80% observed once, and the top ten hold around 7.7%. The sequenced sample was PBMCs. These receptors all come from a woman aged 30 to 39 in good health and CMV-seropositive.

The rearrangement uses TRBV29-1 and TRBJ2-1; 7 bases map to TRBD2. Looked up from germline, CDR1 is SQVTM and CDR2 is ANQGSEA. This CDR3 comprises 13 residues. The V segment lost 3 bases and the J segment 8 bases; nucleotides outside the gene matches: 7. The CDR3 loop reads CSVERGSNDEQFF. The CDR3 DNA is TGCAGCGTTGAGCGCGGGAGTAATGATGAGCAGTTCTTC.

Turning to this clone: Other DNA sequences within the sample encode an identical CDR3. The V and J genes are TRBV9 and TRBJ2-3; D uncertain. CDR1 is SGDLS and CDR2 is YYNGEE in the germline V gene. The CDR3 is made up of 13 amino acids. Trimming stripped 0 bases from V and 4 bases from J, with 6 bases between. CDR3 amino acids: CASSVVSSDTQYF. The CDR3 coding sequence is TGTGCCAGCAGCGTAGTGTCCTCAGATACGCAGTATTTT.

The CDR3 nucleotides are TGCGCCTCAGGGGGCCCAGGGGCCTATGGCTACACCTTC. This translates into CASGGPGAYGYTF. The chain recombines TRBV5-1 with TRBJ1-2, with 8 bases aligning to TRBD1. V lost 10 bases to trimming and J lost 4 bases; unmatched junction nucleotides: 9. CDR3 length: 13 residues. CDR1 is SGHRS and CDR2 is YFSETQ in the germline V gene.

The genes are TRBV7-2 and TRBJ1-2; a possible D gene is TRBD1 (6 bases). Germline CDR1 and CDR2: SGHTA and FQGNSA. V was cut by 3 bases and J by 8 bases, with 13 bases left in between. CDR3 length: 13 amino acids. CDR3 region: CASSLGQGLGYTF. The CDR3 DNA is TGTGCCAGCAGCTTGGGGCAGGGGTTAGGCTACACCTTC.